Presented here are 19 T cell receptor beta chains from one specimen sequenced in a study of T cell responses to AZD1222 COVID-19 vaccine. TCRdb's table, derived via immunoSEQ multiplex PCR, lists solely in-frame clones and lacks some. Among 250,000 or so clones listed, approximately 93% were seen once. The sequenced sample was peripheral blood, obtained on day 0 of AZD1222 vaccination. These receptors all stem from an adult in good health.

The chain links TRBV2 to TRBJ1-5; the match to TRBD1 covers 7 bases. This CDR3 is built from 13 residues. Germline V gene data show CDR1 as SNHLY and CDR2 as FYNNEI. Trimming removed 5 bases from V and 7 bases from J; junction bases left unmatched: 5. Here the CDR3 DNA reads TGTGCCAGCAGTTCTTGGACAGGCCAGCCCCAGCATTTT. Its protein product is CASSSWTGQPQHF.

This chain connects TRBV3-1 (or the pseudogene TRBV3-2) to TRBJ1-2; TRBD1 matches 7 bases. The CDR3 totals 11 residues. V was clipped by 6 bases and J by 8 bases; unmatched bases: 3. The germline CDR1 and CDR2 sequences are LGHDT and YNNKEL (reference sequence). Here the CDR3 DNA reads TGTGCCAGCAGTACAGGGGAAGGCTACACCTTC. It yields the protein CASSTGEGYTF.

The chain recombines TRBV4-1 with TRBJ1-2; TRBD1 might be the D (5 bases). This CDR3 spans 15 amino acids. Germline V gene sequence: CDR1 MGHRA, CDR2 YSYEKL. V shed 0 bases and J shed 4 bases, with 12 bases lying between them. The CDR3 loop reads CASSQDQGRGYGYTF. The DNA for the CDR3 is TGCGCCAGCAGCCAAGATCAGGGAAGGGGCTATGGCTACACCTTC.

The CDR3 sequence: CASTHAGGARYEQYF. CDR3 DNA sequence: TGTGCCAGCACCCATGCCGGGGGGGCAAGGTACGAGCAGTACTTC. The chain is built from TRBV7-3 and TRBJ2-7, with 8 nucleotides matching TRBD2. CDR3 length: 15 residues. Trimming took 7 bases from V and 4 from J; bases not matched to a gene: 12. Germline V gene sequence: CDR1 SGHTA, CDR2 FQGTGA.

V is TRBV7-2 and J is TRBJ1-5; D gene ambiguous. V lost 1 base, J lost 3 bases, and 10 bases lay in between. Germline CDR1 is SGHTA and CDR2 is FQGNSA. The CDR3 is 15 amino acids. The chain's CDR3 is CASSLVSALNQPQHF. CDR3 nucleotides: TGTGCCAGCAGCTTAGTATCTGCGCTCAATCAGCCCCAGCATTTT.

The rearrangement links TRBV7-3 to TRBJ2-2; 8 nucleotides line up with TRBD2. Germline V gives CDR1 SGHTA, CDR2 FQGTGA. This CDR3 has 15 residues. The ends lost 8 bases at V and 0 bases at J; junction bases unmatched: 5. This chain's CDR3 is CASASGGANTGELFF. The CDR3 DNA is TGTGCCAGCGCCTCGGGGGGGGCGAACACCGGGGAGCTGTTTTTT.

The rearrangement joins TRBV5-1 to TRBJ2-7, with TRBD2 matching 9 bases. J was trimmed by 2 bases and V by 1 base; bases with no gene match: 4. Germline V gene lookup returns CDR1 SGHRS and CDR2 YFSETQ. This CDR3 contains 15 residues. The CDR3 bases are TGCGCCAGCAGCTTGTTTAGCGGGGGTACCTACGAGCAGTACTTC. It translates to CASSLFSGGTYEQYF.

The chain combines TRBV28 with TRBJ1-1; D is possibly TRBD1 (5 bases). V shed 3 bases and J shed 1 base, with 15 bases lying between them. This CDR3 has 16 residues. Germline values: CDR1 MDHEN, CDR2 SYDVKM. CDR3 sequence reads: CASSLVEGRGNTEAFF. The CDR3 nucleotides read TGTGCCAGCAGTTTGGTCGAGGGGAGAGGGAACACTGAAGCTTTCTTT.

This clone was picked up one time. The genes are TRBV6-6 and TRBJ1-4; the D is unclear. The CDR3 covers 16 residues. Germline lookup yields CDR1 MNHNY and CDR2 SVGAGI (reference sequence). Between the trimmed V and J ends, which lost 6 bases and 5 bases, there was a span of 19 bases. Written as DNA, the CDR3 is TGTGCCAGCAGCCGAACTCCCGGACTGATAAATGAAAAACTGTTTTTT. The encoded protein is CASSRTPGLINEKLFF.

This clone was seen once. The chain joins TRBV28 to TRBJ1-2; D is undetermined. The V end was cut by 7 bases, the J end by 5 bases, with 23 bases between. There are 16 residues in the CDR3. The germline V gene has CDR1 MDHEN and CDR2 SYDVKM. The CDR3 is CASIQTQHLTYYGYTF. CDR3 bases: TGTGCCAGCATCCAGACCCAGCACCTTACCTATTATGGCTACACCTTC.

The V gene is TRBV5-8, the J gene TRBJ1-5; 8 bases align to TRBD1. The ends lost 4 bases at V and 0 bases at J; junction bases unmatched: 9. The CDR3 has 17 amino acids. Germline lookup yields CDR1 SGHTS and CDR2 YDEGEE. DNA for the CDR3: TGTGCCAGCAGCGCCGGGACAGGCTGGTATAGCAATCAGCCCCAGCATTTT. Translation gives CASSAGTGWYSNQPQHF.

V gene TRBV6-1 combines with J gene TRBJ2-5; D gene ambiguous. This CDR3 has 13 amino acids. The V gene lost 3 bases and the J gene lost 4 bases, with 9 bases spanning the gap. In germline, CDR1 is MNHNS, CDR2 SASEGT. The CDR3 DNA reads TGTGCCAGCAGTGACCCGGCAAGAGAGACCCAGTACTTC. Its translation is CASSDPARETQYF.

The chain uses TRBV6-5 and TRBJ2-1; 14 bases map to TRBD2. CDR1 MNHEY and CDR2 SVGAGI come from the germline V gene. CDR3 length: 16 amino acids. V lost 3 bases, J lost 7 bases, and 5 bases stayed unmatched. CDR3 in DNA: TGTGCCAGCAGTTATGGGGGACTAGCGGGGGATAATGAGCAGTTCTTC. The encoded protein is CASSYGGLAGDNEQFF.

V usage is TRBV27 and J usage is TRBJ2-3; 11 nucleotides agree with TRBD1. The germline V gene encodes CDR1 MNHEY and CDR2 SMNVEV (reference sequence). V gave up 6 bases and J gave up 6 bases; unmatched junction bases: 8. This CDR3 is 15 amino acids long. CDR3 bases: TGTGCCAGCAGGACTAGGACAGGGGGCTCGGATACGCAGTATTTT. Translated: CASRTRTGGSDTQYF.

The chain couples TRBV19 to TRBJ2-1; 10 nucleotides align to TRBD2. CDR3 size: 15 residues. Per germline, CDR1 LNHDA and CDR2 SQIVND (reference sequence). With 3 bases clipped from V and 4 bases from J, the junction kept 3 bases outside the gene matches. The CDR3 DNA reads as TGTGCCAGTAGTATCGGGACTAGCGCATACAATGAGCAGTTCTTC. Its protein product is CASSIGTSAYNEQFF. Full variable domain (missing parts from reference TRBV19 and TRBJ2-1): DGGITQSPKYLFRKEGQNVTLSCEQNLNHDAMYWYRQDPGQGLRLIYYSQIVNDFQKGDIAEGYSVSREKKESFPLTVTSAQKNPTAFYLCASSIGTSAYNEQFFGPGTRLTVL.

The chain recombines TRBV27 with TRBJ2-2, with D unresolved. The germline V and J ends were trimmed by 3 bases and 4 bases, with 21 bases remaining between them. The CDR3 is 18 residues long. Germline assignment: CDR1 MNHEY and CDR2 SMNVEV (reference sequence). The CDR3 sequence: CASSFGPNPFDGTGELFF. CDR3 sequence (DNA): TGTGCCAGCAGTTTTGGGCCCAACCCCTTCGATGGCACCGGGGAGCTGTTTTTT.

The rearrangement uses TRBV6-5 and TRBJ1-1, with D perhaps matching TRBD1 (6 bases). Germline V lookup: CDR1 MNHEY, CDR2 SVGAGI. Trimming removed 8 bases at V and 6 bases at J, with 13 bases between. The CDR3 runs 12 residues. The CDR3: CASLGSGAEAFF. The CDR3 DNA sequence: TGTGCCAGCCTAGGATCAGGGGCTGAAGCTTTCTTT.

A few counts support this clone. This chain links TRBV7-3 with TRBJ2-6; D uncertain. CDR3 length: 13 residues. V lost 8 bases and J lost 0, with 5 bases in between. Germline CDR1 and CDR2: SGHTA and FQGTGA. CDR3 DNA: TGTGCCAGCTCGAGCTCTGGGGCCAACGTCCTGACTTTC. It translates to CASSSSGANVLTF.

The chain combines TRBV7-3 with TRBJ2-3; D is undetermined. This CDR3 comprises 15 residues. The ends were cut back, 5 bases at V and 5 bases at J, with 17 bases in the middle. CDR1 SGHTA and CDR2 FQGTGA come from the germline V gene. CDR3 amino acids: CASSPRGAGEDTQYF. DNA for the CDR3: TGTGCCAGCAGCCCCCGAGGTGCTGGGGAAGATACGCAGTATTTT.